This T cell receptor beta chain originates from a study of T cell changes during pregnancy in multiple sclerosis. Using immunoSEQ multiplex PCR, the repertoire was profiled, and TCRdb retains in-frame clones only, with some absent. The sample contains about 79,000 clones, around nine tenths of which appear only once. Trimming stripped 0 bases from V and 2 bases from J, with 8 bases between. In germline, CDR1 is SGHTA, CDR2 FQGNSA. CDR3 size: 14 residues. This sequence joins TRBV7-2 and TRBJ2-7; D possibly corresponds to TRBD2 (6 bases). Specimen: CD4+ T cells from peripheral blood mononuclear cells, collected in the second trimester of pregnancy. The receptor was isolated from a female donor with multiple sclerosis, enrolled in a pregnancy study. The CDR3 protein is CASSLAPGAYEQYF. DNA for the CDR3: TGTGCCAGCAGCTTAGCTCCGGGAGCCTACGAGCAGTACTTC.